The 23 T cell receptor beta chains reported below all come from one sample, sequenced in a study of T-cell memory formation after mild COVID-19. MiXCR was run by TCRdb on the 5' RACE reads, yielding one entry per CDR3 protein. The sample includes more than 250,000 distinct CDR3 sequences, around 15% seen only once; the top ten take around 21%. Source material: PBMCs or a T cell subset sorted from them (not recorded which). The receptors derive from a young man who had mild COVID-19 (a few samples of this study predate the infection). Cell type and time point are not known.

This clonotype was seen only a few times. V and J are TRBV5-1 and TRBJ2-1; 10 bases are a match to TRBD2. The CDR3 runs to 14 residues. Germline loops: CDR1 SGHRS, CDR2 YFSETQ. Germline trimming cut 1 base from V and 8 bases from J; bases unmatched to any gene: 3. The CDR3 region is CASSLTSGVDEQFF. The CDR3 DNA sequence: TGCGCCAGCAGCTTGACTAGCGGGGTGGATGAGCAGTTCTTC.

The rearrangement links TRBV5-6 to TRBJ1-2; a weak D match, TRBD1 (6 bases). V was shortened by 5 bases and J by 2 bases, with 13 bases between the two germline ends. The CDR3 loop spans 14 amino acids. Germline V gene lookup returns CDR1 SGHDT and CDR2 YYEEEE. CDR3 nucleotides: TGTGCCAGCAGTCCGGGACACGACAACTATGGCTACACCTTC. This gives the protein CASSPGHDNYGYTF.

This clonotype showed up just a few times. This chain joins TRBV5-6 and TRBJ2-1; TRBD2 aligns across 14 bases. The CDR3 consists of 16 residues. V dropped 2 bases and J dropped 5; count of bases not matched to a gene: 3. Germline values: CDR1 SGHDT, CDR2 YYEEEE. The DNA for the CDR3 is TGTGCCAGCAGCTTTCTGGGACTAGCGGGGGACAATGAGCAGTTCTTC. Residues: CASSFLGLAGDNEQFF. Variable domain in full (rest from reference TRBV5-6 and TRBJ2-1): DAGVTQSPTHLIKTRGQQVTLRCSPKSGHDTVSWYQQALGQGPQFIFQYYEEEERQRGNFPDRFSGHQFPNYSSELNVNALLLGDSALYLCASSFLGLAGDNEQFFGPGTRLTVL.

The J gene is TRBJ2-7, the V gene TRBV12-3 or TRBV12-4, with TRBD2 as a possible D gene (6 bases). The V end was cut by 0 bases, the J end by 7 bases, with 13 bases between. The CDR3 consists of 14 residues. The DNA for the CDR3 is TGTGCCAGCAGTTTAGCACTAGCTGGGAGAGAGCAGTACTTC. Amino acids: CASSLALAGREQYF.

This clonotype showed up just a few times. The genes are TRBV7-3 and TRBJ2-2; D gene uncertain. V lost 5 bases to trimming and J lost 5 bases, with 9 bases between them. CDR1 is SGHTA, CDR2 FQGTGA, per germline. The CDR3 extends over 13 amino acids. As DNA, the CDR3 is TGTGCCAGCAGCGCGGAACCAACCGGGGAGCTGTTTTTT. Translated: CASSAEPTGELFF.

The rearrangement links TRBV11-2 to TRBJ1-2, with D hard to call. The V end lost 3 bases, the J end lost 2 bases, and 7 bases lay between the germline ends. Germline loops: CDR1 SGHAT, CDR2 FQNNGV. The CDR3 is 13 amino acids. This CDR3 reads CASSLSRNYGYTF. CDR3 DNA sequence: TGTGCCAGCAGCTTGTCGCGGAACTATGGCTACACCTTC.

This clonotype was detected only a few times. The J gene is TRBJ1-1, the V gene TRBV6-1; D is undetermined. Germline V gene lookup returns CDR1 MNHNS and CDR2 SASEGT. CDR3 size: 11 residues. Trimming cost V 11 bases and J 5 bases, with 12 bases left between them. The CDR3 DNA is TGTGCCTGCCGTCGGGTTACTGAAGCTTTCTTT. Encoded protein: CACRRVTEAFF.

The chain has TRBV6-5 and TRBJ1-2; D is unclear. This CDR3 spans 13 amino acids. Germline V gives CDR1 MNHEY, CDR2 SVGAGI. Trimming took off 4 bases at V and 7 bases at J, with 13 bases between the two ends. CDR3: CASSSRGLSGYTF. CDR3 in DNA: TGTGCCAGCAGTTCGCGGGGTTTAAGTGGCTACACCTTC.

This clonotype occurred a few times. The chain has TRBV11-2 and TRBJ2-5, with D tentatively TRBD2 (5 bases). V lost 5 bases and J lost 5, with 6 bases in between. This CDR3 has 11 amino acids. Germline CDR1 is SGHAT and CDR2 is FQNNGV. CDR3 protein: CASSPSETQYF. The CDR3 nucleotides are TGTGCCAGCAGCCCTAGCGAGACCCAGTACTTC.

V usage is TRBV7-2 and J usage is TRBJ2-7; D may match TRBD1 or TRBD2 (6 bases each). Germline CDR1 is SGHTA and CDR2 is FQGNSA. CDR3 size: 15 residues. The germline V and J ends were trimmed by 1 base and 2 bases, with 12 bases remaining between them. The CDR3 spells CASSLGWGATYEQYF. The CDR3 DNA reads TGTGCCAGCAGCTTAGGCTGGGGGGCTACCTACGAGCAGTACTTC.

The V and J genes are TRBV5-1 and TRBJ1-2; D gene unclear. The CDR3 consists of 12 residues. Germline V gene lookup returns CDR1 SGHRS and CDR2 YFSETQ. Trimming cost V 0 bases and J 7 bases, with 7 bases left between them. CDR3 coding DNA: TGCGCCAGCAGCTTGGATTCGGCTGGCTACACCTTC. It yields the protein CASSLDSAGYTF.

The chain is built from TRBV20-1 and TRBJ1-6; no clear D gene. The CDR3 runs 16 residues. Germline CDR1 DFQATT, CDR2 SNEGSKA (reference sequence). V was cut by 2 bases and J by 4 bases, with 15 bases left in between. The CDR3 DNA follows: TGCAGTGCTAGACCCCCTTCGGGCTATTATAATTCACCCCTCCACTTT. This sequence encodes CSARPPSGYYNSPLHF.

This chain connects TRBV4-1 to TRBJ1-2; TRBD1 aligns across 7 bases. The CDR3 is 13 residues long. Germline assignment: CDR1 MGHRA and CDR2 YSYEKL. Trimming removed 3 bases from V and 7 bases from J; junction bases left unmatched: 5. The CDR3 region is CASSHTRGSGYTF. CDR3 sequence (DNA): TGCGCCAGCAGCCACACCAGGGGGTCTGGCTACACCTTC.

This rearrangement joins TRBV29-1 to TRBJ2-2; D is undetermined. The CDR3 consists of 13 residues. CDR1 SQVTM and CDR2 ANQGSEA come from the germline V gene. Trimming stripped 4 bases from V and 2 bases from J, with 8 bases between. This CDR3 is CSVGSQNTGELFF. The DNA of the CDR3 is TGCAGCGTTGGGTCTCAAAACACCGGGGAGCTGTTTTTT.

The chain combines TRBV5-1 with TRBJ2-7; the D gene could be TRBD1 or TRBD2 (5 bases each). The germline V gene encodes CDR1 SGHRS and CDR2 YFSETQ. V was pared by 4 bases and J by 2 bases, with 16 bases between. CDR3 size: 15 residues. CDR3 amino acids: CASSHGDGLAYEQYF. The CDR3 coding sequence is TGCGCCAGCAGCCACGGGGACGGGCTGGCCTACGAGCAGTACTTC.

This rearrangement joins TRBV7-2 to TRBJ2-3, with D perhaps assigned TRBD1 or TRBD2 (6 bases each). V lost 5 bases and J 4 bases, leaving 16 bases between the germline ends. This CDR3 is built from 15 residues. The germline CDR1 and CDR2 sequences are SGHTA and FQGNSA. CDR3 sequence: CASSTWGAPADTQYF. The DNA of the CDR3 is TGTGCCAGCAGCACGTGGGGGGCTCCCGCAGATACGCAGTATTTT.

This clonotype was seen a handful of times. The CDR3 DNA sequence: TGCGCCAGCAGCGCTGGACAGCCGAACACCGGGGAGCTGTTTTTT. It specifies CASSAGQPNTGELFF. The chain recombines TRBV5-1 with TRBJ2-2; D is perhaps TRBD1 (6 bases). Trimming cost V 4 bases and J 0 bases, with 10 bases left between them. Germline V CDR1 and CDR2: SGHRS, YFSETQ. CDR3 length equals 15 residues.

The chain combines TRBV19 with TRBJ1-4; D not certain. The CDR3 totals 13 residues. V shed 5 bases and J shed 0 bases, with 4 bases lying between them. Germline lookup yields CDR1 LNHDA and CDR2 SQIVND (reference sequence). CDR3: CASSSSTNEKLFF. The CDR3 nucleotides read TGTGCCAGTAGTTCCTCAACTAATGAAAAACTGTTTTTT.

The rearrangement links TRBV28 to TRBJ1-5; TRBD1 is a possible D gene (5 bases). From germline, CDR1 is MDHEN and CDR2 SYDVKM. CDR3 length equals 15 residues. V was cut by 6 bases and J by 3 bases, with 15 bases left in between. The CDR3 region has the DNA TGTGCCAGCAGGGAGGTACAGGCGCCCAATCAGCCCCAGCATTTT. It translates to CASREVQAPNQPQHF. Variable domain in full (rest from reference TRBV28 and TRBJ1-5): DVKVTQSSRYLVKRTGEKVFLECVQDMDHENMFWYRQDPGLGLRLIYFSYDVKMKEKGDIPEGYSVSREKKERFSLILESASTNQTSMYLCASREVQAPNQPQHFGDGTRLSIL.

This clonotype was seen ten or more times. The chain couples TRBV12-3 or TRBV12-4 to TRBJ1-2; D possibly corresponds to TRBD1 (5 bases). V was pared by 5 bases and J by 2 bases, with 12 bases between. This CDR3 has 14 residues. The CDR3 region has the DNA TGTGCCAGCAGTACTCAGACAGCGAACTATGGCTACACCTTC. Amino acid sequence: CASSTQTANYGYTF.

V and J are TRBV9 and TRBJ2-4; 7 bases agree with TRBD1. The length of the CDR3 is 14 residues. CDR1 SGDLS and CDR2 YYNGEE come from the germline V gene. V lost 2 bases and J lost 5; bases outside the gene matches: 4. DNA of the CDR3: TGTGCCAGCAGCGTCACAGGGGCCGAAAACATTCAGTACTTC. Its translation: CASSVTGAENIQYF.

The rearrangement links TRBV21-1 to TRBJ2-2; TRBD2, as called in the table, went unchecked against the DNA. TRBV21-1 is a recognized pseudogene. The CDR3 covers 16 residues. Here the CDR3 reads CARTPKGEEGTGELFF. The CDR3 coding sequence is TGTGCCAGGACACCTAAGGGCGAGGAGGGAACCGGGGAGCTGTTTTTT.

CDR3 residues: CASSLNGYQETQYF. CDR3 nucleotide sequence: TGTGCCAGCAGCCTAAACGGGTACCAAGAGACCCAGTACTTC. The V gene is TRBV7-3, the J gene TRBJ2-5; D gene unclear. The CDR3 spans 14 residues. V was trimmed by 5 bases and J by 0 bases, leaving 10 bases between them. Germline V gene sequence: CDR1 SGHTA, CDR2 FQGTGA. Full variable domain (outside the CDR3, taken from reference TRBV7-3 and TRBJ2-5): GAGVSQTPSNKVTEKGKYVELRCDPISGHTALYWYRQSLGQGPEFLIYFQGTGAADDSGLPNDRFFAVRPEGSVSTLKIQRTERGDSAVYLCASSLNGYQETQYFGPGTRLLVL.